This T cell receptor (beta chain) came from a study of STAT3 mutations in large granular lymphocyte leukemia. Looking at the study overall: Around two fifths of treated T-LGLL patients showed hematologic response to immunosuppression.

Average productive template count per sample was approximately 41,000. Sequencing used immunoSEQ multiplex PCR; TCRdb keeps in-frame clones, though not all of them. The data hold some 10,000 clones, with over 75% observed a single time. Study-wide results and caveats: No sample exists from the first appearance of each clone. TCR clonotype switching after therapy occurred in about 30% of the 18 patients. In T-cell large granular lymphocyte leukemia, about half of patients showed multiple immunodominant subclonotypes.

As for this clone: Its antigen is undetermined.

Per the germline V gene, CDR1 is SQVTM and CDR2 is ANQGSEA. This CDR3 is 15 amino acids long. Trimming shortened V by 3 bases and J by 1 base, and 15 bases separated the two germline ends. The source of this sequence is an elderly man with T-cell large granular lymphocyte leukemia. Some clones in this sample may be carry-over from other donors' samples. The rearrangement joins TRBV29-1 to TRBJ1-1; D is possibly TRBD1 (5 bases). Sequences were obtained from peripheral blood mononuclear cells. CDR3 sequence (DNA): TGCAGCGTTGACAGGGCGGGGGGTCCGAACACTGAAGCTTTCTTT. Translating gives CSVDRAGGPNTEAFF.